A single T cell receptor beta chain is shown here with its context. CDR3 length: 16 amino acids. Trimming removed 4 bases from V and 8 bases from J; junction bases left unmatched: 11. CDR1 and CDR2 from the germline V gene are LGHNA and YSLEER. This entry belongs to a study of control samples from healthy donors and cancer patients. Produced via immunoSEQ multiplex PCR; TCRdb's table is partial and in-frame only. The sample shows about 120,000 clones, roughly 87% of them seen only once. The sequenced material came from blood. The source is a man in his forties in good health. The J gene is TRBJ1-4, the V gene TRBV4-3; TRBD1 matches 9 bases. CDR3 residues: CASSRSRGQGREKLFF. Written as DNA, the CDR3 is TGCGCCAGCAGCCGTTCAAGGGGACAGGGTCGGGAAAAACTGTTTTTT.